This T cell receptor beta chain appears in the sequencing data of a study of T cells in Graves' hyperthyroidism and ophthalmopathy. This clonotype was counted many times. Its target is not known. Study results and caveats: Most thyroid clonotypes expanded above 0.001 appeared in blood too.

The CDR3 consists of 15 residues. With 4 bases clipped from V and 5 bases from J, the junction kept 10 bases outside the gene matches. Germline V gene data show CDR1 as LGHDT and CDR2 as YNNKEL (reference sequence). The TCR beta CDR3 regions underwent amplification using RNA transcripts as the source. Initially, a first-round RT-PCR of the TCR CDR3 employed the HTBI primer set. TCRdb ran MiXCR on the multiplex PCR reads and lists one entry per CDR3 protein. This sample yields 550,000 to 650,000 distinct CDR3 sequences, of which approximately 15% are seen a single time; 5.8% belongs to the top ten. The chain uses TRBV3-1 and TRBJ2-7; 8 bases fit TRBD2. The source material was blood. The receptor was derived from a woman under 40 with Graves' hyperthyroidism that later progressed to Graves' ophthalmopathy. The DNA for the CDR3 is TGTGCCAGCAGCCGACTAGCGCAAGAGCTCGACGAGCAGTACTTC. Amino acids: CASSRLAQELDEQYF.